This TCR beta chain was sequenced in a study of cytomegalovirus exposure and HLA in healthy donors. Regarding the study as a whole: In an earlier analysis, productive rearrangement rates for most beta V segments clustered near 87% or 30%.

A word on this clone: Antigen specificity is unknown.

The PCR ran on 60 Vbeta and 13 Jbeta primers. Assay: immunoSEQ multiplex PCR; the TCRdb copy retains only in-frame clones and omits some. The table shows 170,000 or so clones, with under 80% occurring only once. This CDR3 contains 14 residues. Trimming took 4 bases from V and 2 from J; bases not matched to a gene: 3. The V gene's germline CDR1 is MNHEY and CDR2 SMNVEV (reference sequence). The source material was PBMCs. This receptor was obtained from a woman in her forties or fifties in good health and CMV-seropositive. J is TRBJ2-3 and V is TRBV27, with 7 bases identical to TRBD1. The CDR3 loop is CASSWDSPTDTQYF. CDR3 DNA: TGTGCCAGCAGTTGGGACAGCCCCACAGATACGCAGTATTTT.